These 2 T cell receptor beta chains share one sample of origin, sequenced in a study of T cells expressing NK-cell markers. TCRdb reprocessed the 5' RACE reads and stores each CDR3 protein as one record, lacking DNA. The sample totals about 260,000 distinct CDR3 sequences. The sample comprised blood T cells: a sorted CD56 or NKG2C T cell subset, CD4+ or CD8+ T cells, or bulk PBMC T cells (not recorded which). The source of these receptors is a man between 18 and 35 years old in good health.

The J gene is TRBJ2-5, the V gene TRBV12-3 or TRBV12-4; TCRdb picks TRBD1, but there is no DNA to check that call. The CDR3 runs to 13 residues. The CDR3 sequence: CASTGGGRETQYF.

V and J are TRBV23-1 and TRBJ2-5; TCRdb's D call, TRBD2, is unchecked because there is no DNA. TRBV23-1 is placed among ORFs of uncertain function. The CDR3 loop spans 17 amino acids. CDR3 region: CASSHLASGRASGTQYF.